This entry describes one T cell receptor beta chain. Antigen: not known. Sequenced by immunoSEQ multiplex PCR; TCRdb stores in-frame clones only, minus some. Among tens of thousands of clones listed, just over 90% were seen once. This record comes from a study of human versus mouse CDR3 diversity and MHC coevolution. Study-level points and caveats: Most of the three human donors had the lowest clonal inequality. Compared with mice, human CDR3s carried more deletions and insertions on average. By iCHAO1, human TCR beta clonotypes numbered about 1.6 million, the most.

Naive CD4 T cells, CD45RO-negative and CD62L-positive, were flow-sorted from PBMCs. This sequence originates from a person between 30 and 69 years old in good health. Material for sequencing was naive CD4+ T cells from blood. Noted subset: CD45RO-negative CD62L-positive naive CD4 T cells.

The CDR3, as DNA: TGTGCCAGCAGCTCAGGCCGGTACGAGCAGTACTTC. Its translation: CASSSGRYEQYF. The chain employs TRBV28 and TRBJ2-7; D unclear. The germline CDR1 and CDR2 sequences are MDHEN and SYDVKM. The CDR3 has 12 amino acids. Trimming removed 6 bases at V and 4 bases at J, with 10 bases between.